This T cell receptor (beta chain) is from a study of blood T cell repertoires in COVID-19. Study-wide background: Donors in the United States, Italy and Spain gave samples during acute or convalescent COVID-19. PBMCs, B-cell-depleted T cells, or T cells were the source of the cDNA or gDNA that made up the material.

In the original workflow: It was from reference gene primer amplification that nucleated cell counts were estimated. Using immunoSEQ multiplex PCR, the repertoire was profiled, and TCRdb retains in-frame clones only, with some absent. V and J calls plus clone size are reproduced from that table; the DNA served to infer D and trimming. Of about 210,000 clones listed, around three quarters are singletons. Trimming removed 9 bases at V and 7 bases at J, with 13 bases between. The CDR3 is 13 amino acids. Germline assignment: CDR1 WNHNN and CDR2 SYGVQD (reference sequence). The sample taken for sequencing was peripheral blood. This chain links TRBV10-1 with TRBJ1-6; possible D gene TRBD1, 5 bases. The clonotype originates from a woman between 65 and 79 years old with acute or convalescent COVID-19. The CDR3 region has the DNA TGCGCCAGTCGAGACAGTGCGAATTCACCCCTCCACTTT. It codes for CASRDSANSPLHF.